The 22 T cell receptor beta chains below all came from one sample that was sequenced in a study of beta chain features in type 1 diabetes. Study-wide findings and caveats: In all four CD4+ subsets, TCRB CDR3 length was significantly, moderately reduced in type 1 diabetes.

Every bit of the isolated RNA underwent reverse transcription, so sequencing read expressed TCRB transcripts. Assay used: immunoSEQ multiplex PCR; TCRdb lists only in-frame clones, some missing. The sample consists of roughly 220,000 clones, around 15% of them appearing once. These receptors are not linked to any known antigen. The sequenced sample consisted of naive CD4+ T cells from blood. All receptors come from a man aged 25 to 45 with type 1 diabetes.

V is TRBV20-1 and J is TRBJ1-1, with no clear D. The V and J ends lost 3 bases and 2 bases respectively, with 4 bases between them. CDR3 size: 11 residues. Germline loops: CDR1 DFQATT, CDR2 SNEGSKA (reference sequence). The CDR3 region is CSASGNTEAFF. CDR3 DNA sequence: TGCAGTGCTAGCGGAAACACTGAAGCTTTCTTT.

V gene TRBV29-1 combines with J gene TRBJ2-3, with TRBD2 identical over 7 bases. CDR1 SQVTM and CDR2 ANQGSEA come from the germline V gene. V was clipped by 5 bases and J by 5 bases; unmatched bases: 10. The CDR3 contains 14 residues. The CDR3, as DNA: TGCAGCGTTCGGCGTCTAGCGGAGATAGATACGCAGTATTTT. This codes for CSVRRLAEIDTQYF.

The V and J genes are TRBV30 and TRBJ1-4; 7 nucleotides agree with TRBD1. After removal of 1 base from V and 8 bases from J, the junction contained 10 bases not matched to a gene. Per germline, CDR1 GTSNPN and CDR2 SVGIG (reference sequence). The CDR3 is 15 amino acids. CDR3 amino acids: CAWSDTGTAREKLFF. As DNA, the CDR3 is TGTGCCTGGAGTGACACCGGGACAGCGAGGGAAAAACTGTTTTTT.

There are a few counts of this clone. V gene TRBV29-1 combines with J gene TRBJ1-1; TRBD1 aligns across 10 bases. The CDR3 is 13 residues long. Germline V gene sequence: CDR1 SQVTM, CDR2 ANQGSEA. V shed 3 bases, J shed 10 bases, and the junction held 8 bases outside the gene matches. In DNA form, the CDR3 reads TGCAGCGTTGAGAAGAGGACAGGGGGAGGAGCTTTCTTT. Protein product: CSVEKRTGGGAFF.

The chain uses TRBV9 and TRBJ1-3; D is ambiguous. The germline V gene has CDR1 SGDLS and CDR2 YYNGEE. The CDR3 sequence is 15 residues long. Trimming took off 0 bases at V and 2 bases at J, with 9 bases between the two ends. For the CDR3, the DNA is TGTGCCAGCAGCGTAGTGGGGAGTCCTGGAAACACCATATATTTT. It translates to CASSVVGSPGNTIYF.

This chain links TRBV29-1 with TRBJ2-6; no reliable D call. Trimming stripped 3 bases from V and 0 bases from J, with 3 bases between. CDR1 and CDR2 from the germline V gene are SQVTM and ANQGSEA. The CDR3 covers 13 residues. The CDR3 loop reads CSVDVSGANVLTF. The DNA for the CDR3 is TGCAGCGTTGATGTCTCTGGGGCCAACGTCCTGACTTTC.

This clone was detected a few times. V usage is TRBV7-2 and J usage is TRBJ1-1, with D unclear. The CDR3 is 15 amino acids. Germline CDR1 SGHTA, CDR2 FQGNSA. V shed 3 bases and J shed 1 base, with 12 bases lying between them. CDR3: CASSFQRLGNTEAFF. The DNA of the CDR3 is TGTGCCAGCAGCTTCCAGAGATTGGGGAACACTGAAGCTTTCTTT.

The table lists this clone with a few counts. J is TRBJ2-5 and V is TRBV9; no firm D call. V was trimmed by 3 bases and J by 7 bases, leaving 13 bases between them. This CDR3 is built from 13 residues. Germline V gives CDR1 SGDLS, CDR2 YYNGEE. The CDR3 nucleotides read TGTGCCAGCAGCGCCCGGAGTATGGCGACCCAGTACTTC. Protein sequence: CASSARSMATQYF.

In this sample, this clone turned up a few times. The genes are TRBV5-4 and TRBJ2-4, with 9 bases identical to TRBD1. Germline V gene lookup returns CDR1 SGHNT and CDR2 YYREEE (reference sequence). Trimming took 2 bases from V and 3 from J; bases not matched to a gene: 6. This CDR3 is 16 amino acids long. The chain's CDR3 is CASSFRQGVDKNIQYF. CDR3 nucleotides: TGTGCCAGCAGCTTCCGACAGGGGGTGGACAAAAACATTCAGTACTTC.

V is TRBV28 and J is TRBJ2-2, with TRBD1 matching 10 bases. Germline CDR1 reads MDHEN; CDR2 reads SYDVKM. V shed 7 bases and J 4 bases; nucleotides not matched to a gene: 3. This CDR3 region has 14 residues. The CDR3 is CASTGQGSTGELFF. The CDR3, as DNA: TGTGCCAGCACGGGACAGGGGAGCACCGGGGAGCTGTTTTTT.

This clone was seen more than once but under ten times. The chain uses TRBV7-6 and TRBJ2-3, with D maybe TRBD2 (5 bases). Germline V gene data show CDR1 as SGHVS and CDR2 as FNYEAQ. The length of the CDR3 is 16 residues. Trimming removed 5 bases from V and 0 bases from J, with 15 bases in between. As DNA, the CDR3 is TGTGCCAGCAGCCGCGGGCTAGCTTCTAGCACAGATACGCAGTATTTT. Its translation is CASSRGLASSTDTQYF.

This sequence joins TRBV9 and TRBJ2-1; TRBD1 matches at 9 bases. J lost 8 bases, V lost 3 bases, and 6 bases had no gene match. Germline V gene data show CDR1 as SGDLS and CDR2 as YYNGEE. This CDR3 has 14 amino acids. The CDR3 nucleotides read TGTGCCAGCAGCGGGGGACAGGGAATGTATGAGCAGTTCTTC. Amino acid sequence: CASSGGQGMYEQFF.

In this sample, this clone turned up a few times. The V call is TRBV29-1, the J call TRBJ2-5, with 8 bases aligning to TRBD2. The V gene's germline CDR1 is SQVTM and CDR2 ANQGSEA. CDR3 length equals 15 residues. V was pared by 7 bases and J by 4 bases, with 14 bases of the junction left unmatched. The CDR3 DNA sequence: TGCAGCGCCGTGAAGAGCGGGAGTATAACAGAGACCCAGTACTTC. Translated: CSAVKSGSITETQYF.

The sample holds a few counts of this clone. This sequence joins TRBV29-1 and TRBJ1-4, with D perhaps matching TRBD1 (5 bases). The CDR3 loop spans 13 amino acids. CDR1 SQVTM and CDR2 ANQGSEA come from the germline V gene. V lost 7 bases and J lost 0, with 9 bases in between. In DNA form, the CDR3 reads TGCAGCGCCCAGGGTTCAACTAATGAAAAACTGTTTTTT. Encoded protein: CSAQGSTNEKLFF.

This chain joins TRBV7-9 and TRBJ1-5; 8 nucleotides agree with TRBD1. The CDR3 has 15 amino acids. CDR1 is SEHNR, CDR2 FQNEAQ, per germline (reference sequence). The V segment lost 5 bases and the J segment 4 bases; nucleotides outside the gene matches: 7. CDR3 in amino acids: CASSPTGVGNQPQHF. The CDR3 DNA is TGTGCCAGCAGCCCGACAGGGGTTGGTAATCAGCCCCAGCATTTT.

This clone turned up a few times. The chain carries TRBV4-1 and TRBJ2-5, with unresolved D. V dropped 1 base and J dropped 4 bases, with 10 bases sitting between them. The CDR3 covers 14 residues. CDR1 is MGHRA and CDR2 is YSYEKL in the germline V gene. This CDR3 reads CASSQVFLIETQYF. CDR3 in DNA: TGCGCCAGCAGCCAAGTTTTCTTAATAGAGACCCAGTACTTC.

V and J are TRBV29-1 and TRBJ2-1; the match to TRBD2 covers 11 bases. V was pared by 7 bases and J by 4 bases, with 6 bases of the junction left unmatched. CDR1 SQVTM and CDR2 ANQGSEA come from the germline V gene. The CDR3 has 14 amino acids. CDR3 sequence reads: CSASLAGGYNEQFF. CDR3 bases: TGCAGCGCCTCTCTAGCGGGAGGATACAATGAGCAGTTCTTC.

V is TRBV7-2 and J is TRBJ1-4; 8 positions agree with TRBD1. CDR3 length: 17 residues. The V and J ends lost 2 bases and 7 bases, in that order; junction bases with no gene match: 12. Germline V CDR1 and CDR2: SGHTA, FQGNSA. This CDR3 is CASSLSQGAGAGEKLFF. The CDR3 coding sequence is TGTGCCAGCAGCTTAAGTCAGGGGGCCGGGGCCGGTGAAAAACTGTTTTTT.

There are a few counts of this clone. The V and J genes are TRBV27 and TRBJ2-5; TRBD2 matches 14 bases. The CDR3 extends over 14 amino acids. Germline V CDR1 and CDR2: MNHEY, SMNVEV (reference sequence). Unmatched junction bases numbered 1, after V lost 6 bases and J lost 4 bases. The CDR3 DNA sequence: TGTGCCAGCAGCGGACTAGCGGGAGGAGAGACCCAGTACTTC. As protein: CASSGLAGGETQYF.

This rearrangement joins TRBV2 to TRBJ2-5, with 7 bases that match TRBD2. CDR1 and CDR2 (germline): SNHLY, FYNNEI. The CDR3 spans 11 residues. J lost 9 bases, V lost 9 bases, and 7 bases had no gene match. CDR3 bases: TGTGCCAGTACTAGCCGGGGGGCCCAGTACTTC. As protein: CASTSRGAQYF.

This chain's CDR3 is CSAGSGTVAQHF. CDR3 DNA sequence: TGCAGCGCTGGGTCGGGCACGGTAGCCCAGCATTTT. The chain combines TRBV29-1 with TRBJ1-5, with no clear D. The V end was cut by 7 bases, the J end by 11 bases, with 18 bases between. The CDR3 sequence is 12 residues long. Germline-derived CDR1 and CDR2 are SQVTM and ANQGSEA.

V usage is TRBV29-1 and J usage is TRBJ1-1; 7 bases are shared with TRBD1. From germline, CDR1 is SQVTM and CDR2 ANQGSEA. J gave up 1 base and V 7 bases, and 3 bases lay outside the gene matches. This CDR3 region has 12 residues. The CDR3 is CSAGQQNTEAFF. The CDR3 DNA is TGCAGCGCGGGACAGCAGAACACTGAAGCTTTCTTT.